This TCR beta chain was sequenced in a study of T cells in Graves' hyperthyroidism and ophthalmopathy. Across the whole study: Peripheral blood collection took place at initial diagnosis, before any treatment. Findings and limits, study-wide: Researchers report that a 13 V-J model separated ophthalmopathy from stable hyperthyroidism.

Subjects with ophthalmopathy showed a Clinical Activity Score no lower than 3, a NOSPECS grade no lower than 4, and a duration shorter than 3 months. Template material for amplifying TCR beta CDR3 regions consisted of RNA transcripts. During a first-round RT-PCR of the TCR CDR3, the HTBI primer set was used. A single record per CDR3 protein comes from TCRdb applying MiXCR to the multiplex PCR reads. Of 600,000 to 650,000 distinct CDR3 sequences in the sample, less than 25% were seen once. This clonotype was observed at least ten times. Its cognate antigen is unknown. The V segment lost 0 bases and the J segment 3 bases; nucleotides outside the gene matches: 9. Germline V CDR1 and CDR2: DFQATT, SNEGSKA (reference sequence). The CDR3 has 18 residues.

What was sequenced was blood. The clonotype originates from a man younger than 40 with Graves' ophthalmopathy. The rearrangement uses TRBV20-1 and TRBJ1-5; 12 nucleotides agree with TRBD1. DNA for the CDR3: TGCAGTGCTAGAGATCGAGGGGACAGGGGGCGCCTCAATCAGCCCCAGCATTTT. Protein: CSARDRGDRGRLNQPQHF.